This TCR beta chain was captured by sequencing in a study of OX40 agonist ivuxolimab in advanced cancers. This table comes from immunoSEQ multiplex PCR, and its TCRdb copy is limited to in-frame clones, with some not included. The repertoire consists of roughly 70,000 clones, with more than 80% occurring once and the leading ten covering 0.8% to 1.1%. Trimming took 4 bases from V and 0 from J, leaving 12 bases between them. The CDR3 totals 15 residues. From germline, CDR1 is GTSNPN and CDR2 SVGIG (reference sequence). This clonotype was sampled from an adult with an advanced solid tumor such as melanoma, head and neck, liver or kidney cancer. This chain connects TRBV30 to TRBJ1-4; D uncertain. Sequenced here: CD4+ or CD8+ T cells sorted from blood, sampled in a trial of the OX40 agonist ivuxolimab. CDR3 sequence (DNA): TGTGCCTGGAACCTACGGAGGACAACTAATGAAAAACTGTTTTTT. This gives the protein CAWNLRRTTNEKLFF.